There are a few counts of the clone carrying this TCR beta chain. What it recognizes is unknown. This entry is derived from a study of cytomegalovirus exposure and HLA in healthy donors. Study as a whole: HLA-typed donors contributed some 77 million unique TCRs, which were held in an early data release.

General study results and limits: Earlier analysis looked at TCR beta V segments, and most were productive about 90% or about 30% of the time. An analysis was carried out later, and it reportedly showed fewer N-insertions in an Asian-associated ancestry cluster than the 666-donor mean.

With 60 Vbeta and 13 Jbeta primers, the PCR was carried out. The protocol was immunoSEQ multiplex PCR, while the TCRdb copy is restricted to in-frame clones and leaves out a portion. The sample comprises 75,000 to 90,000 clones, over 9.5% of which are singletons, and over 20% rests with the top ten. This clonotype originated in a man aged 55-75 years in good health and CMV-seropositive. The sample taken for sequencing was PBMCs.

The CDR3 DNA reads TGCAGCGGGTCAGGTCGCACCGGGGAGCTGTTTTTT. Translating gives CSGSGRTGELFF. This chain joins TRBV29-1 and TRBJ2-2; no clear D gene. Germline V CDR1 and CDR2: SQVTM, ANQGSEA. Trimming cost V 7 bases and J 4 bases, with 10 bases left between them. CDR3 length: 12 residues.